This is a list of T cell receptor beta chains from one sample in a study of T cell responses to AZD1222 COVID-19 vaccine. Here immunoSEQ multiplex PCR was the method, and the copy in TCRdb shows in-frame clones only, minus some. Seen here are 120,000 to 150,000 clones, 75% to 95% observed once, and the top ten hold 2.5% to 3%. The sample in question was peripheral blood, obtained on day 0 of MenACWY control vaccination. The source of these receptors is an adult in good health. Each CDR3 is given with its conserved first and last residue. Each record gives: D gene, clone size, J gene, V gene, CDR3 DNA, CDR3 protein. The D gene is left open where the match is weak. Size tells how often a clone was seen (once, few, many) or the class of an expanded clone, and some rows leave it out.

d_gene: TRBD1; abundance: few; j_gene: TRBJ1-5; v_gene: TRBV9; CDR3nt: TGTGCCAGCAGCGGGGGACAGGTCAATCAGCCCCAGCATTTT; CDR3aa: CASSGGQVNQPQHF
d_gene: .; abundance: .; j_gene: TRBJ1-5; v_gene: TRBV14; CDR3nt: TGTGCCAGCAGCCAATTCAGGGGTCAGCCCCAGCATTTT; CDR3aa: CASSQFRGQPQHF
d_gene: TRBD1; abundance: .; j_gene: TRBJ1-4; v_gene: TRBV4-1; CDR3nt: TGCGCCAGCAGCCACCCGGGACAGGGACTCGAAAAACTGTTTTTT; CDR3aa: CASSHPGQGLEKLFF
d_gene: .; abundance: .; j_gene: TRBJ1-2; v_gene: TRBV7-9; CDR3nt: TGTGCCAGCAGCTTAGACGCCTATGGCTACACCTTC; CDR3aa: CASSLDAYGYTF
d_gene: .; abundance: .; j_gene: TRBJ2-6; v_gene: TRBV27; CDR3nt: TGTGCCAGCAGTTTACGAGGGGCTGGGGCCAACGTCCTGACTTTC; CDR3aa: CASSLRGAGANVLTF
d_gene: .; abundance: once; j_gene: TRBJ2-4; v_gene: TRBV11-2; CDR3nt: TGTGCCAGCAGCTTTTTGTCCCACTTGACGTTAACCAAAAACATTCAGTACTTC; CDR3aa: CASSFLSHLTLTKNIQYF
d_gene: .; abundance: .; j_gene: TRBJ1-2; v_gene: TRBV15; CDR3nt: TGTGCCACCAGCAGTCCGGGAAGAGGGGCCTATGGCTACACCTTC; CDR3aa: CATSSPGRGAYGYTF
d_gene: TRBD1; abundance: .; j_gene: TRBJ1-4; v_gene: TRBV9; CDR3nt: TGTGCCAGCAGCGTAGCGACAGGGAATGAAAAACTGTTTTTT; CDR3aa: CASSVATGNEKLFF
d_gene: .; abundance: .; j_gene: TRBJ1-1; v_gene: TRBV28; CDR3nt: TGTGCCAGCACTAAACCGGGCCGGAACACTGAAGCTTTCTTT; CDR3aa: CASTKPGRNTEAFF
d_gene: .; abundance: few; j_gene: TRBJ2-7; v_gene: TRBV4-1; CDR3nt: TGCGCCAGCGCGAGAGGGCAAGCCTACGAGCAGTACTTC; CDR3aa: CASARGQAYEQYF
d_gene: .; abundance: .; j_gene: TRBJ2-7; v_gene: TRBV11-2; CDR3nt: TGTGCCAGCAGCTTACACAGGGAGGAGTACTTC; CDR3aa: CASSLHREEYF
d_gene: .; abundance: .; j_gene: TRBJ1-5; v_gene: TRBV6-1; CDR3nt: TGTGCCAGCAGTGAACGGGCAGGGCTAAGCAATCAGCCCCAGCATTTT; CDR3aa: CASSERAGLSNQPQHF
d_gene: .; abundance: .; j_gene: TRBJ2-3; v_gene: TRBV10-3; CDR3nt: TGTGCCATCCTAGGGGGGGGCAGCACAGATACGCAGTATTTT; CDR3aa: CAILGGGSTDTQYF
d_gene: .; abundance: once; j_gene: TRBJ1-1; v_gene: TRBV7-3; CDR3nt: TGTGCCAGCAGCTTAAGGGGTGGGAGTAGCACTGAAGCTTTCTTT; CDR3aa: CASSLRGGSSTEAFF
d_gene: TRBD1; abundance: .; j_gene: TRBJ1-6; v_gene: TRBV6-5; CDR3nt: TGTGCCAGCAGTCAGACAGGGCCCGGGTCGCTCCACTTT; CDR3aa: CASSQTGPGSLHF
d_gene: .; abundance: .; j_gene: TRBJ1-2; v_gene: TRBV6-5; CDR3nt: TGTGCCAGCGTCAAAGCCCCCGGATCAAACTATGGCTACACCTTC; CDR3aa: CASVKAPGSNYGYTF
d_gene: .; abundance: .; j_gene: TRBJ1-2; v_gene: TRBV6-2/TRBV6-3; CDR3nt: TGTGCCAGCAGTTACTCCGTTCAGGGACGGGGAGTCCGAAGGGTTAACTATGGCTACACCTTC; CDR3aa: CASSYSVQGRGVRRVNYGYTF
d_gene: TRBD2; abundance: .; j_gene: TRBJ2-1; v_gene: TRBV6-2/TRBV6-3; CDR3nt: TGTGCCAGCAGCCAGACTAGCGGGGGGGCCGGTGAGCAGTTCTTC; CDR3aa: CASSQTSGGAGEQFF
d_gene: TRBD1; abundance: .; j_gene: TRBJ2-7; v_gene: TRBV6-1; CDR3nt: TGTGCCAGCAGTGAAACGGGACAGGGAATCGGCGAGCAGTACTTC; CDR3aa: CASSETGQGIGEQYF
d_gene: TRBD1; abundance: few; j_gene: TRBJ1-4; v_gene: TRBV6-1; CDR3nt: TGTGCCAGCAGTGAATCGGGACAGGGTGGGGAAAAACTGTTTTTT; CDR3aa: CASSESGQGGEKLFF
d_gene: .; abundance: once; j_gene: TRBJ1-5; v_gene: TRBV5-1; CDR3nt: TGCGCCAGCAGCTTGGGTCCAGGGCAGAATCAGCCCCAGCATTTT; CDR3aa: CASSLGPGQNQPQHF
d_gene: TRBD1; abundance: .; j_gene: TRBJ2-1; v_gene: TRBV7-2; CDR3nt: TGTGCCAGCAGCCCGGACAGGGGTCGCGATGAGCAGTTCTTC; CDR3aa: CASSPDRGRDEQFF
d_gene: TRBD2; abundance: .; j_gene: TRBJ2-1; v_gene: TRBV11-2; CDR3nt: TGTGCCAGCAGCTTGATGGGACTAGCGGGAGGCAATGAGCAGTTCTTC; CDR3aa: CASSLMGLAGGNEQFF
d_gene: TRBD1; abundance: .; j_gene: TRBJ2-7; v_gene: TRBV27; CDR3nt: TGTGCCAGCAGTGCAGCGTCCGGGACAGCCGCCTACGAGCAGTACTTC; CDR3aa: CASSAASGTAAYEQYF
d_gene: .; abundance: .; j_gene: TRBJ2-7; v_gene: TRBV5-1; CDR3nt: TGCGCCAGCAGCTTGACTATGGACGAGCAGTACTTC; CDR3aa: CASSLTMDEQYF
d_gene: TRBD1; abundance: few; j_gene: TRBJ2-3; v_gene: TRBV6-4; CDR3nt: TGTGCCAGCAGTGACTCACAGGGGGCAGATACGCAGTATTTT; CDR3aa: CASSDSQGADTQYF
d_gene: .; abundance: .; j_gene: TRBJ2-1; v_gene: TRBV5-4; CDR3nt: TGTGCCAGCAGCTTCCTACGGGAGTTTCACAATGAGCAGTTCTTC; CDR3aa: CASSFLREFHNEQFF
d_gene: .; abundance: .; j_gene: TRBJ2-7; v_gene: TRBV6-5; CDR3nt: TGTGCCAGCGGGGCGTCTCCCTACGAGCAGTACTTC; CDR3aa: CASGASPYEQYF
d_gene: .; abundance: .; j_gene: TRBJ1-1; v_gene: TRBV6-5; CDR3nt: TGTGCCATCCAGAAAGACCACACTGAAGCTTTCTTT; CDR3aa: CAIQKDHTEAFF
d_gene: TRBD2; abundance: once; j_gene: TRBJ2-2; v_gene: TRBV6-6; CDR3nt: TGTGCCAGCAACGTAGCGGGGGGGAACACCGGGGAGCTGTTTTTT; CDR3aa: CASNVAGGNTGELFF
d_gene: .; abundance: .; j_gene: TRBJ1-6; v_gene: TRBV6-5; CDR3nt: TGTGCCAGCAGTTACCTGGCGGGGGCGCGGAATTCACCCCTCCACTTT; CDR3aa: CASSYLAGARNSPLHF
d_gene: .; abundance: .; j_gene: TRBJ2-1; v_gene: TRBV4-1; CDR3nt: TGCGCCAGCAAGTCCCTCCGAGTACAGCACAATGAGCAGTTCTTC; CDR3aa: CASKSLRVQHNEQFF
d_gene: .; abundance: once; j_gene: TRBJ1-3; v_gene: TRBV6-5; CDR3nt: TGTGCCAGCAGTCCCGGACAGCTGAAGGGAAACACCATATATTTT; CDR3aa: CASSPGQLKGNTIYF
d_gene: .; abundance: once; j_gene: TRBJ1-1; v_gene: TRBV4-1; CDR3nt: TGCGCCAGCACCGGAGGACGGTATGGTGAAGCTTTCTTT; CDR3aa: CASTGGRYGEAFF
d_gene: .; abundance: .; j_gene: TRBJ1-2; v_gene: TRBV6-5; CDR3nt: TGTGCCAGCAGTCTTGGAGGGTATCGGGGCTACACCTTC; CDR3aa: CASSLGGYRGYTF
d_gene: .; abundance: .; j_gene: TRBJ2-1; v_gene: TRBV7-9; CDR3nt: TGTGCCAGCAGCTTGGGCGGGGACCCCTCCTACAATGAGCAGTTCTTC; CDR3aa: CASSLGGDPSYNEQFF
d_gene: .; abundance: .; j_gene: TRBJ1-5; v_gene: TRBV5-5; CDR3nt: TGTGCCAGCAGCTCAACTCCGGGGGGGAACGGACAGCCCCAGCATTTT; CDR3aa: CASSSTPGGNGQPQHF
d_gene: .; abundance: .; j_gene: TRBJ2-7; v_gene: TRBV28; CDR3nt: TGTGCCAGCAGTTTCGACCCGAAAACTTACGCCTACGAGCAGTACTTC; CDR3aa: CASSFDPKTYAYEQYF
d_gene: .; abundance: .; j_gene: TRBJ1-5; v_gene: TRBV7-6; CDR3nt: TGTGCCAGCAGCCCTCTGGCGGGGGCGAGTTCTCAGCCCCAGCATTTT; CDR3aa: CASSPLAGASSQPQHF
d_gene: .; abundance: .; j_gene: TRBJ2-7; v_gene: TRBV5-1; CDR3nt: TGCGCCAGCAGCTTAGAGGATGTCTACGAGCAGTACTTC; CDR3aa: CASSLEDVYEQYF
d_gene: .; abundance: .; j_gene: TRBJ1-5; v_gene: TRBV6-5; CDR3nt: TGTGCCAGCAGTTACTCGCAGAGAGGGGATCAGCCCCAGCATTTT; CDR3aa: CASSYSQRGDQPQHF
d_gene: .; abundance: .; j_gene: TRBJ1-5; v_gene: TRBV12-3/TRBV12-4; CDR3nt: TGTGCCAGCAGGGAGACATTGACTCAGCCCCAGCATTTT; CDR3aa: CASRETLTQPQHF
d_gene: TRBD2; abundance: .; j_gene: TRBJ2-7; v_gene: TRBV5-4; CDR3nt: TGTGCCAGCAGCGCTAGCGGGGGGACCTACGAGCAGTACTTC; CDR3aa: CASSASGGTYEQYF
d_gene: .; abundance: .; j_gene: TRBJ1-2; v_gene: TRBV30; CDR3nt: TGTGCCTGGACGGTGGCGGGGGCCAGGTATGGCTACACCTTC; CDR3aa: CAWTVAGARYGYTF
d_gene: .; abundance: .; j_gene: TRBJ1-6; v_gene: TRBV23-1; CDR3nt: TGCGCCAGCAGTCACCATCCCGACAGGCCCCAGTCACCCCTCCACTTT; CDR3aa: CASSHHPDRPQSPLHF
d_gene: .; abundance: .; j_gene: TRBJ1-6; v_gene: TRBV2; CDR3nt: TGTGCCAGCAGTGAAGTGGAGGGGGTCCATTCACCCCTCCACTTT; CDR3aa: CASSEVEGVHSPLHF